One sample yielded the 15 T cell receptor beta chains listed below, sequenced in a study of OX40 agonist ivuxolimab in advanced cancers. The library was prepared using the immunoSEQ multiplex PCR assay. TCRdb carries this immuneACCESS record with in-frame sequences only. Its versions omit some clonotypes, under half of them owing to an unresolved V gene in the studies checked, with the rest unexplained. The sample table holds around 72,000 clones, of which about 91% were seen once. Of the sample, over 10% falls within the top ten clones. The sequences come from CD4+ or CD8+ T cells sorted from blood, collected in a trial of the OX40 agonist ivuxolimab. The receptors come from an adult with an advanced solid tumor such as melanoma, head and neck, liver or kidney cancer.

This clone has a single count. This chain joins TRBV19 and TRBJ2-4, with no clear D. The length of the CDR3 is 13 residues. In germline, CDR1 is LNHDA, CDR2 SQIVND (reference sequence). V lost 3 bases to trimming and J lost 9 bases, with 12 bases between them. CDR3 region: CASSIGSRGIQYF. In DNA, the CDR3 is TGTGCCAGTAGTATCGGCTCCAGAGGCATTCAGTACTTC. Looking up the rest from reference TRBV19 and TRBJ2-4 gives the full variable domain: DGGITQSPKYLFRKEGQNVTLSCEQNLNHDAMYWYRQDPGQGLRLIYYSQIVNDFQKGDIAEGYSVSREKKESFPLTVTSAQKNPTAFYLCASSIGSRGIQYFGAGTRLSVL.

The rearrangement uses TRBV12-1 and TRBJ2-7; the D segment call TRBD2 is taken from the table without a DNA check. TRBV12-1 is a pseudogene. The CDR3 length is 16 residues. The CDR3 region is CASSFARGLLSYEQYF. Here the CDR3 DNA reads TGTGCCAGCAGCTTTGCGCGGGGACTGCTCTCCTACGAGCAGTACTTC.

This clone has a single count. The genes are TRBV29-1 and TRBJ1-2; D unclear. The length of the CDR3 is 11 residues. The germline gives CDR1 SQVTM, CDR2 ANQGSEA. The ends were cut back, 6 bases at V and 6 bases at J, with 11 bases in the middle. The CDR3 coding sequence is TGCAGCGTCAAACCGGCTAATGGCTACACCTTC. Protein sequence: CSVKPANGYTF.

CDR3 loop: CASSYSGGSSYEQYF. In DNA form, the CDR3 reads TGTGCCAGTAGTTACAGCGGAGGTAGCTCCTACGAGCAGTACTTC. The chain uses TRBV19 and TRBJ2-7; D is perhaps TRBD2 (5 bases). Trimming pared 5 bases from V and 0 bases from J, leaving 14 bases between. CDR1 is LNHDA and CDR2 is SQIVND in the germline V gene (reference sequence). This CDR3 comprises 15 residues.

The V gene is TRBV6-6, the J gene TRBJ1-1; the match to TRBD1 covers 9 bases. This CDR3 is 14 amino acids long. Germline loops: CDR1 MNHNY, CDR2 SVGAGI (reference sequence). V was pared by 6 bases and J by 5 bases, with 7 bases of the junction left unmatched. CDR3 sequence (DNA): TGTGCCAGCAGGCTCGGGACAGGGAATACTGAAGCTTTCTTT. Encoded protein: CASRLGTGNTEAFF.

This chain links TRBV6-5 with TRBJ2-7, with unresolved D. Germline V gene sequence: CDR1 MNHEY, CDR2 SVGAGI. CDR3 length equals 13 residues. Trimming removed 4 bases at V and 1 base at J, with 8 bases between. The CDR3 DNA reads as TGTGCCAGCAGTTGGGCTGAGTCCTACGAGCAGTACTTC. Amino acid sequence: CASSWAESYEQYF.

This clone was recorded once. The chain joins TRBV6-5 to TRBJ2-3, with 11 bases aligning to TRBD2. Trimming took 6 bases from V and 6 from J; bases not matched to a gene: 8. This CDR3 has 15 amino acids. Per the germline V gene, CDR1 is MNHEY and CDR2 is SVGAGI. The CDR3 DNA sequence: TGTGCCAGCAGATTAGCGGGGGGGATTTTGGATACGCAGTATTTT. Translation gives CASRLAGGILDTQYF.

The V and J genes are TRBV5-1 and TRBJ1-1; possibly TRBD1 for D (5 bases). Germline values: CDR1 SGHRS, CDR2 YFSETQ. The CDR3 consists of 15 residues. V was cut by 0 bases and J by 4 bases, with 13 bases left in between. CDR3 nucleotides: TGCGCCAGCAGCTTGGCTGGGAGGGACGGCACTGAAGCTTTCTTT. It is translated as CASSLAGRDGTEAFF.

CDR3 region: CAGPRPGNEQFF. The CDR3 region has the DNA TGTGCCGGCCCAAGGCCGGGGAATGAGCAGTTCTTC. The rearrangement joins TRBV7-6 to TRBJ2-1; tentatively, D is TRBD2 (5 bases). The V and J ends lost 11 bases and 7 bases respectively, with 15 bases between them. The germline gives CDR1 SGHVS, CDR2 FNYEAQ. CDR3 length equals 12 residues. Full variable domain (rest looked up from reference TRBV7-6 and TRBJ2-1): GAGVSQSPRYKVTKRGQDVALRCDPISGHVSLYWYRQALGQGPEFLTYFNYEAQQDKSGLPNDRFSAERPEGSISTLTIQRTEQRDSAMYRCAGPRPGNEQFFGPGTRLTVL.

The chain employs TRBV10-1 and TRBJ2-3, with D maybe TRBD1 (5 bases). V gave up 5 bases and J gave up 4 bases, with 10 bases separating them. Per the germline V gene, CDR1 is WNHNN and CDR2 is SYGVQD (reference sequence). The CDR3 totals 13 residues. Here the CDR3 reads CASSRAGSDTQYF. The CDR3 region has the DNA TGCGCCAGCAGTCGCGCAGGGTCAGATACGCAGTATTTT.

The rearrangement links TRBV18 to TRBJ2-3, with D perhaps being TRBD1 or TRBD2 (5 bases each). Germline loops: CDR1 KGHSH, CDR2 LQKENI. The CDR3 length is 14 residues. V was cut by 2 bases and J by 8 bases, with 14 bases left in between. The CDR3 spells CASSPGTGRVTQYF. CDR3 nucleotides: TGTGCCAGCTCACCAGGAACGGGACGAGTTACGCAGTATTTT.

The chain has TRBV6-1 and TRBJ1-5; no reliable D call. V dropped 4 bases and J dropped 6 bases, with 10 bases sitting between them. The CDR3 is 13 amino acids. Germline loops: CDR1 MNHNS, CDR2 SASEGT. The CDR3 nucleotides are TGTGCCAGCAGTGCCTTGGGCGCTCAGCCCCAGCATTTT. Translating gives CASSALGAQPQHF.

V usage is TRBV6-1 and J usage is TRBJ2-7; D is undetermined. CDR1 and CDR2 from the germline V gene are MNHNS and SASEGT. The CDR3 has 14 amino acids. V was trimmed by 1 base and J by 6 bases, leaving 13 bases between them. DNA for the CDR3: TGTGCCAGCAGTGAAGATCGGATTGTAGTCGAGCAGTACTTC. Protein sequence: CASSEDRIVVEQYF.

This clone was seen more than once but under ten times. J is TRBJ1-6 and V is TRBV7-9, with 11 bases matching TRBD1. Germline V gene data show CDR1 as SEHNR and CDR2 as FQNEAQ (reference sequence). The CDR3 extends over 15 amino acids. J lost 6 bases, V lost 5 bases, and 3 bases had no gene match. Here the CDR3 reads CASSVGTGGNSPLHF. Here the CDR3 DNA reads TGTGCCAGCAGCGTTGGGACAGGGGGTAATTCACCCCTCCACTTT.

The V and J genes are TRBV7-2 and TRBJ1-4; unclear D gene. Germline-derived CDR1 and CDR2 are SGHTA and FQGNSA. Trimming stripped 5 bases from V and 2 bases from J, with 15 bases between. CDR3 length: 16 residues. The CDR3 nucleotides read TGTGCCAGCAGCCGCCCACGCCGGTGGACTAATGAAAAACTGTTTTTT. Amino acid sequence: CASSRPRRWTNEKLFF.